These 17 T cell receptor beta chains were all obtained from the same sample, sequenced in a study of T-cell memory formation after mild COVID-19. TCRdb used MiXCR to reprocess the 5' RACE reads, holding one entry per CDR3 protein. The data show almost 550,000 distinct CDR3 sequences, around 21% seen once. The sequencing sample was made of PBMCs or a T cell subset sorted from them (not recorded which). The source is an adult woman who had mild COVID-19 (a few samples of this study predate the infection). Cell type and time point are not known.

V gene TRBV4-3 combines with J gene TRBJ2-5; TRBD1 matches 8 bases. Trimming at V came to 0 bases and at J to 4 bases, leaving 7 bases not matched to a gene. The V gene's germline CDR1 is LGHNA and CDR2 YSLEER. The CDR3 has 16 amino acids. The CDR3 here is CASSQEVRQGTETQYF. The DNA for the CDR3 is TGCGCCAGCAGCCAAGAAGTGCGACAGGGGACAGAGACCCAGTACTTC.

The V and J genes are TRBV10-3 and TRBJ2-7; 9 nucleotides line up with TRBD1. The V segment lost 4 bases and the J segment 2 bases; nucleotides outside the gene matches: 6. Germline lookup yields CDR1 ENHRY and CDR2 SYGVKD. The CDR3 has 15 residues. DNA for the CDR3: TGTGCCATCAGTGTGGCCGGGACAGGGACCTACGAGCAGTACTTC. Translation: CAISVAGTGTYEQYF.

This clonotype was counted a few times. The junction shows a germline mismatch at one end, possibly a read error. This chain connects TRBV7-7 to TRBJ2-7; either TRBD1 or TRBD2 may supply D (5 bases each). The CDR3 sequence is 17 residues long. Germline-derived CDR1 and CDR2 are SSHAT and FNYEAQ (reference sequence). CDR3 sequence reads: CASSLGWDPEGVHEQYF. DNA for the CDR3: TGTGCTAGCAGCTTAGGTTGGGACCCCGAAGGAGTCCACGAGCAGTACTTC.

The sample holds a few counts of this clonotype. The chain joins TRBV12-3 or TRBV12-4 to TRBJ2-1; D possibly matches TRBD1 or TRBD2 (6 bases each). This CDR3 comprises 16 residues. V was cut by 3 bases and J by 0 bases, with 12 bases left in between. CDR3 in DNA: TGTGCCAGCAGTTTCGGGGGCCATCCCTCCTACAATGAGCAGTTCTTC. It yields the protein CASSFGGHPSYNEQFF.

This clonotype was seen a few times. The V gene is TRBV20-1, the J gene TRBJ2-3; D not certain. This CDR3 region has 12 residues. Trimming took off 3 bases at V and 3 bases at J, with 7 bases between the two ends. Germline V gives CDR1 DFQATT, CDR2 SNEGSKA (reference sequence). The CDR3 loop reads CSASPTTDTQYF. CDR3 DNA: TGCAGTGCTAGCCCTACTACAGATACGCAGTATTTT.

This chain uses TRBV12-3 or TRBV12-4 with TRBJ2-3; 12 bases are a match to TRBD2. J lost 5 bases, V lost 6 bases, and 6 bases had no gene match. This CDR3 comprises 15 residues. CDR3 sequence (DNA): TGTGCCAGCAGGCTAGCGGGAGGGCCTGTAGATACGCAGTATTTT. Its translation: CASRLAGGPVDTQYF.

This clonotype was recorded at least ten times. J is TRBJ2-7 and V is TRBV5-5; maybe TRBD1 (7 bases). The CDR3 loop spans 17 amino acids. The ends were cut back, 2 bases at V and 1 base at J, with 19 bases in the middle. Germline V gene lookup returns CDR1 SGHKS and CDR2 YYEKEE (reference sequence). CDR3 DNA sequence: TGTGCCAGCAGCTTTACAGGAGGGGACAGCAAATCCTACGAGCAGTACTTC. It encodes CASSFTGGDSKSYEQYF.

The genes are TRBV7-9 and TRBJ2-3; D is perhaps TRBD1 (6 bases). With 5 bases removed from V and 2 bases from J, the gap between germline ends came to 14 bases. The V gene's germline CDR1 is SEHNR and CDR2 FQNEAQ (reference sequence). The CDR3 is 15 amino acids. As DNA, the CDR3 is TGTGCCAGCAGCCCTAAAGGGGGACACACAGATACGCAGTATTTT. This translates into CASSPKGGHTDTQYF.

The sample holds a few counts of this clonotype. V gene TRBV7-2 combines with J gene TRBJ1-1; D gene ambiguous. The V gene's germline CDR1 is SGHTA and CDR2 FQGNSA. The germline V and J ends were trimmed by 4 bases and 1 base, with 16 bases remaining between them. The CDR3 spans 16 residues. CDR3 sequence reads: CASSSHSAIRNTEAFF. The CDR3 nucleotides read TGTGCCAGCAGCTCCCATAGTGCAATACGGAACACTGAAGCTTTCTTT.

This clonotype was seen many times. The rearrangement uses TRBV20-1 and TRBJ2-7; D is perhaps TRBD1 (5 bases). CDR3 length equals 12 residues. CDR1 and CDR2 (germline): DFQATT, SNEGSKA (reference sequence). Deletions cut 5 bases from V and 1 base from J, with 9 bases between. This CDR3 is CSAATDSYEQYF. DNA of the CDR3: TGCAGTGCTGCGACAGATTCCTACGAGCAGTACTTC.

This clonotype was recorded a few times. J is TRBJ1-1 and V is TRBV7-8, with 12 bases fitting TRBD1. This CDR3 has 14 amino acids. V lost 6 bases and J lost 6; bases outside the gene matches: 5. Germline V gives CDR1 SGHVS, CDR2 FQNEAQ. CDR3 coding DNA: TGTGCCAGCAGACCCGGGACAGGGGGCTCTGAAGCTTTCTTT. Encoded protein: CASRPGTGGSEAFF.

The rearrangement links TRBV21-1 to TRBJ1-6. TRBV21-1 represents a pseudogene. The CDR3 consists of 15 residues. The CDR3 region has the DNA TGTGCCAGCAGCAAAGTAGAACAGCCGAATTCACCCCTCCACTTT. Translation gives CASSKVEQPNSPLHF.

This clonotype came up many times. V and J are TRBV18 and TRBJ1-2; D might be TRBD1 (6 bases). Trimming left V 6 bases short and J 0 bases short, with 11 bases between. In germline, CDR1 is KGHSH, CDR2 LQKENI. CDR3 length: 14 residues. The CDR3 nucleotides are TGTGCCAGCTCCCGAGGACAGACTAACTATGGCTACACCTTC. Translated, it gives CASSRGQTNYGYTF.

This clonotype was observed at least ten times. The chain has TRBV12-3 or TRBV12-4 and TRBJ2-3; 8 nucleotides match TRBD2. Trimming removed 6 bases from V and 1 base from J; junction bases left unmatched: 3. The CDR3 is made up of 14 amino acids. CDR3 loop: CASRLSGGTDTQYF. For the CDR3, the DNA is TGTGCCAGCAGACTTAGCGGGGGCACAGATACGCAGTATTTT.

This chain connects TRBV7-9 to TRBJ2-7; D is possibly TRBD1 (6 bases). CDR1 and CDR2 from the germline V gene are SEHNR and FQNEAQ (reference sequence). Trimming removed 5 bases at V and 0 bases at J, with 11 bases between. The CDR3 runs to 14 residues. DNA for the CDR3: TGTGCCAGCAGCCCTAGGACAGTCTCCTACGAGCAGTACTTC. Translating it yields CASSPRTVSYEQYF.

The chain carries TRBV25-1 and TRBJ1-1; a possible D gene is TRBD1 (5 bases). The V end lost 3 bases, the J end lost 0 bases, and 11 bases lay between the germline ends. Germline CDR1 is MGHDK and CDR2 is SYGVNS. This CDR3 spans 15 amino acids. Written as DNA, the CDR3 is TGTGCCAGCAGTGACAGGGAGGGTATGAACACTGAAGCTTTCTTT. It translates to CASSDREGMNTEAFF.

V and J are TRBV7-9 and TRBJ2-7; the match to TRBD2 covers 9 bases. CDR3 length equals 17 residues. Germline CDR1 and CDR2: SEHNR and FQNEAQ (reference sequence). V gave up 5 bases and J gave up 6 bases; unmatched junction bases: 17. As DNA, the CDR3 is TGTGCCAGCAGCCACTCCCCGGTAGCGGGAGCCCCTCGCGAGCAGTACTTC. This translates into CASSHSPVAGAPREQYF.